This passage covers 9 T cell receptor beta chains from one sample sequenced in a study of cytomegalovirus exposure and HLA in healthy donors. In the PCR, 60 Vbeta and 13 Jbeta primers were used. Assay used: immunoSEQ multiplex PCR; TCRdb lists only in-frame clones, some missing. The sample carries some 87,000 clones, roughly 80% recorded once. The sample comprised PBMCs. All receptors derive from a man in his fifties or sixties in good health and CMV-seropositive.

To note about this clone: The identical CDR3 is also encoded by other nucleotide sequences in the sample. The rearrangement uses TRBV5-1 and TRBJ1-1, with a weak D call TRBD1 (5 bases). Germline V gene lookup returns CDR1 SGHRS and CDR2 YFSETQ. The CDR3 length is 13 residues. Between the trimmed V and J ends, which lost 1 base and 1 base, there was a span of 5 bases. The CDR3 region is CASSLQGNTEAFF. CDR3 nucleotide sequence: TGCGCCAGCAGCTTGCAGGGGAACACTGAAGCTTTCTTT. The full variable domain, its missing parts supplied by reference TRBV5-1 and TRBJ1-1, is KAGVTQTPRYLIKTRGQQVTLSCSPISGHRSVSWYQQTPGQGLQFLFEYFSETQRNKGNFPGRFSGRQFSNSRSEMNVSTLELGDSALYLCASSLQGNTEAFFGQGTRLTVV.

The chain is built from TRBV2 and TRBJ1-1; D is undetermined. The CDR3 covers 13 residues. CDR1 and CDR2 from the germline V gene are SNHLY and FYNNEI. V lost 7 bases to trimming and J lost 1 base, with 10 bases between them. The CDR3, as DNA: TGTGCCAGCAAAAGTGACTCGAACACTGAAGCTTTCTTT. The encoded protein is CASKSDSNTEAFF. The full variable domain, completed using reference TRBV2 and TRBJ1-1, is EPEVTQTPSHQVTQMGQEVILRCVPISNHLYFYWYRQILGQKVEFLVSFYNNEISEKSEIFDDQFSVERPDGSNFTLKIRSTKLEDSAMYFCASKSDSNTEAFFGQGTRLTVV.

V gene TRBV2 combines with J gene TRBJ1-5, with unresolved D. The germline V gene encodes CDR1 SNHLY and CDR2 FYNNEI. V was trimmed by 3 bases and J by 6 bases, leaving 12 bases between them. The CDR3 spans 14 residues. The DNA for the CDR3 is TGTGCCAGCAGTGAGGAGGCATCAGCTCAGCCCCAGCATTTT. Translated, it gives CASSEEASAQPQHF. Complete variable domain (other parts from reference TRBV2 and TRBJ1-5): EPEVTQTPSHQVTQMGQEVILRCVPISNHLYFYWYRQILGQKVEFLVSFYNNEISEKSEIFDDQFSVERPDGSNFTLKIRSTKLEDSAMYFCASSEEASAQPQHFGDGTRLSIL.

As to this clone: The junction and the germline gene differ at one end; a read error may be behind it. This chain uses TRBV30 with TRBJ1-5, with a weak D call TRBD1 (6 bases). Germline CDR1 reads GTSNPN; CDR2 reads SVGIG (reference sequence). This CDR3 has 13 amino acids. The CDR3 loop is CAAGQYSNQPQNF. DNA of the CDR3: TGTGCCGCCGGACAGTATAGCAATCAGCCCCAGAATTTT.

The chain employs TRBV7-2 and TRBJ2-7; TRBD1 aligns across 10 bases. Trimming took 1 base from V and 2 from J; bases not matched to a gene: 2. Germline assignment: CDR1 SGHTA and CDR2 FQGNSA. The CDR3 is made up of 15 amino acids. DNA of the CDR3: TGTGCCAGCAGCTTAGGACAGGGGGCCCCCTACGAGCAGTACTTC. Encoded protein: CASSLGQGAPYEQYF.

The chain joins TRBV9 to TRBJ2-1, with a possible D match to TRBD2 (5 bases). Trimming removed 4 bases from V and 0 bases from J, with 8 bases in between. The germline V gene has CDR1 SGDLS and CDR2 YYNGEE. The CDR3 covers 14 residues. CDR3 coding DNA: TGTGCCAGCAGCACAACTAGCTCCTACAATGAGCAGTTCTTC. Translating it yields CASSTTSSYNEQFF.

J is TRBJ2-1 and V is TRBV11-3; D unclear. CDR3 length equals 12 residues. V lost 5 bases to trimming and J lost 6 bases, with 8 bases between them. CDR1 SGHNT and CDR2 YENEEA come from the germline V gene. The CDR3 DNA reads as TGTGCCAGCAGCCTCAGTGGCAATGAGCAGTTCTTC. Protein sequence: CASSLSGNEQFF.

The CDR3 protein is CASSTRDRFMNTEAFF. CDR3 nucleotides: TGTGCCAGCAGCACCAGGGACAGGTTCATGAACACTGAAGCTTTCTTT. J is TRBJ1-1 and V is TRBV7-9, with TRBD1 matching over 8 bases. CDR1 and CDR2 (germline): SEHNR, FQNEAQ (reference sequence). V dropped 5 bases and J dropped 0; count of bases not matched to a gene: 8. This CDR3 is 16 amino acids long. The variable domain in full, with the rest retrieved from reference TRBV7-9 and TRBJ1-1, is DTGVSQNPRHKITKRGQNVTFRCDPISEHNRLYWYRQTLGQGPEFLTYFQNEAQLEKSRLLSDRFSAERPKGSFSTLEIQRTEQGDSAMYLCASSTRDRFMNTEAFFGQGTRLTVV.

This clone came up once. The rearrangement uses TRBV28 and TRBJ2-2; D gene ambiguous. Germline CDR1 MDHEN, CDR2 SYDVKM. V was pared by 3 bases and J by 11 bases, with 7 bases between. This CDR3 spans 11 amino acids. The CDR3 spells CASSFTSELFF. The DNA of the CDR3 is TGTGCCAGCAGTTTCACGAGTGAGCTGTTTTTT.